Each of the 32 T cell receptor beta chains below was sequenced from the same sample in a study of blood T cell repertoires in COVID-19. Profiled with immunoSEQ multiplex PCR; TCRdb holds only in-frame clones, not every one. The profile shows hundreds of thousands of clones, under 90% of them singletons. Sample: PBMCs or T cells enriched from blood (not recorded which). The origin of the receptors is a woman aged 50 to 65 who had been exposed to COVID-19.

The CDR3 region is CASSAGDSYEQYF. CDR3 DNA: TGTGCCAGCTCAGCGGGGGACTCCTACGAGCAGTACTTC. The chain is built from TRBV3-1 (or the pseudogene TRBV3-2) and TRBJ2-7; 8 bases agree with TRBD2. With 8 bases clipped from V and 0 bases from J, the junction kept 3 bases outside the gene matches. The CDR3 sequence is 13 residues long. The V gene's germline CDR1 is LGHDT and CDR2 YNNKEL (reference sequence).

The chain carries TRBV7-8 and TRBJ1-6, with 7 bases matching TRBD1. In germline, CDR1 is SGHVS, CDR2 FQNEAQ. This CDR3 region has 17 residues. V lost 2 bases to trimming and J lost 9 bases; unmatched junction nucleotides: 13. CDR3 sequence: CASSLSTTGTASSPLHF. The CDR3 DNA reads as TGTGCCAGCAGCTTAAGCACCACCGGGACAGCAAGTTCACCCCTCCACTTT.

This clone was detected only a few times. V usage is TRBV4-3 and J usage is TRBJ1-1; D might be TRBD1 (5 bases). Germline V gene data show CDR1 as LGHNA and CDR2 as YSLEER. This CDR3 comprises 14 residues. The V end was cut by 2 bases, the J end by 2 bases, with 9 bases between. CDR3 nucleotides: TGCGCCAGCAGCCAACATCAGGGCAACACTGAAGCTTTCTTT. Translated: CASSQHQGNTEAFF.

This rearrangement joins TRBV15 to TRBJ1-1, with D tentatively TRBD1 (6 bases). The germline V gene encodes CDR1 LNHNV and CDR2 YYDKDF (reference sequence). The CDR3 runs 15 residues. Trimming cost V 0 bases and J 4 bases, with 12 bases left between them. Here the CDR3 DNA reads TGTGCCACCAGCAGAGACACAGGGAGGGCCACTGAAGCTTTCTTT. It translates to CATSRDTGRATEAFF.

The chain links TRBV18 to TRBJ1-1; D not resolved. Trimming took off 5 bases at V and 0 bases at J, with 7 bases between the two ends. The CDR3 has 13 residues. In germline, CDR1 is KGHSH, CDR2 LQKENI. The CDR3 is CASSSDMNTEAFF. The CDR3, as DNA: TGTGCCAGCTCATCTGACATGAACACTGAAGCTTTCTTT.

The count of this clone is one. The chain carries TRBV3-1 (or the pseudogene TRBV3-2) and TRBJ2-5; D is undetermined. CDR1 is LGHDT and CDR2 is YNNKEL in the germline V gene (reference sequence). Deletions cut 0 bases from V and 4 bases from J, with 9 bases between. The CDR3 is 14 amino acids. Written as DNA, the CDR3 is TGTGCCAGCAGCCAAGATTACAGCTCAGAGACCCAGTACTTC. It encodes CASSQDYSSETQYF.

This chain uses TRBV9 with TRBJ2-2, with 10 bases aligning to TRBD2. CDR3 length equals 17 residues. From germline, CDR1 is SGDLS and CDR2 YYNGEE. V lost 1 base and J lost 3; bases outside the gene matches: 6. The chain's CDR3 is CASSVPSGGRDTGELFF. DNA for the CDR3: TGTGCCAGCAGCGTACCTAGCGGGGGTCGGGACACCGGGGAGCTGTTTTTT.

V usage is TRBV19 and J usage is TRBJ1-2, with D unclear. V was clipped by 3 bases and J by 6 bases, with 11 bases between them. The CDR3 loop spans 13 amino acids. The germline V gene has CDR1 LNHDA and CDR2 SQIVND (reference sequence). The CDR3 DNA reads TGTGCCAGTAGTATCGAGGAAGCTGATGGCTACACCTTC. Translating it yields CASSIEEADGYTF.

There are a few counts of this clone. This chain joins TRBV5-1 and TRBJ2-3; the D is unclear. Trimming took off 4 bases at V and 3 bases at J, with 12 bases between the two ends. The length of the CDR3 is 14 residues. CDR1 and CDR2 (germline): SGHRS, YFSETQ. The CDR3 region is CASSLPSSTDTQYF. The CDR3 DNA reads as TGCGCCAGCAGCCTCCCATCGAGTACAGATACGCAGTATTTT.

The V call is TRBV6-5, the J call TRBJ2-7, with D possibly TRBD1 on 6 matching bases. The CDR3 extends over 14 amino acids. The germline V gene encodes CDR1 MNHEY and CDR2 SVGAGI. Trimming pared 6 bases from V and 3 bases from J, leaving 15 bases between. Here the CDR3 DNA reads TGTGCCAGCAGCCACAGGGACCAGCTCTACGAGCAGTACTTC. It translates to CASSHRDQLYEQYF.

The table lists this clone with a count of one. The genes are TRBV19 and TRBJ1-1, with 8 bases that match TRBD1. Losses at the gene ends were 7 bases for V and 0 bases for J; bases not matched to a gene: 4. The germline gives CDR1 LNHDA, CDR2 SQIVND (reference sequence). This CDR3 is 14 amino acids long. As DNA, the CDR3 is TGTGCCAGTACCCGGGACAGGTTGAACACTGAAGCTTTCTTT. It encodes CASTRDRLNTEAFF.

The V gene is TRBV13, the J gene TRBJ2-2; perhaps TRBD2 as D (6 bases). Germline V gene lookup returns CDR1 PRHDT and CDR2 FYEKMQ (reference sequence). The CDR3 has 16 residues. Trimming stripped 4 bases from V and 5 bases from J, with 17 bases between. The CDR3 DNA follows: TGTGCCAGCAGCTCGGGGACTCCGATGGGGACCGGGGAGCTGTTTTTT. It specifies CASSSGTPMGTGELFF.

In DNA form, the CDR3 reads TGCAGCGTTGGGGCGCTCGAAGCTTTCTTT. Its protein product is CSVGALEAFF. The chain recombines TRBV29-1 with TRBJ1-1, with D unresolved. Looked up from germline, CDR1 is SQVTM and CDR2 is ANQGSEA. V dropped 4 bases and J dropped 8 bases, with 8 bases sitting between them. The CDR3 consists of 10 residues.

This chain uses TRBV2 with TRBJ1-1; D is perhaps TRBD1 (6 bases). Trimming cost V 4 bases and J 8 bases, with 14 bases left between them. The CDR3 covers 13 residues. In germline, CDR1 is SNHLY, CDR2 FYNNEI. The CDR3 nucleotides read TGTGCCAGCAGTGTCTCGAGGGGGGGGGAAGCTTTCTTT. Its protein product is CASSVSRGGEAFF.

The chain combines TRBV9 with TRBJ1-1, with D maybe TRBD1 (6 bases). The germline CDR1 and CDR2 sequences are SGDLS and YYNGEE. This CDR3 spans 15 amino acids. V lost 3 bases to trimming and J lost 4 bases, with 16 bases between them. Written as DNA, the CDR3 is TGTGCCAGCAGCGAGAGGGGGTCGAGAGGCACTGAAGCTTTCTTT. Translated: CASSERGSRGTEAFF. Full variable domain (outside the CDR3, taken from reference TRBV9 and TRBJ1-1): DSGVTQTPKHLITATGQRVTLRCSPRSGDLSVYWYQQSLDQGLQFLIQYYNGEERAKGNILERFSAQQFPDLHSELNLSSLELGDSALYFCASSERGSRGTEAFFGQGTRLTVV.

This chain connects TRBV19 to TRBJ1-2, with 9 bases that match TRBD1. V shed 4 bases and J 9 bases; nucleotides not matched to a gene: 6. CDR3 length: 13 amino acids. Germline CDR1 LNHDA, CDR2 SQIVND (reference sequence). The chain's CDR3 is CASSTGQGLRYTF. CDR3 nucleotides: TGTGCCAGTAGTACGGGACAGGGTTTGCGCTACACCTTC.

V usage is TRBV9 and J usage is TRBJ1-5, with 9 nucleotides matching TRBD1. CDR1 SGDLS and CDR2 YYNGEE come from the germline V gene. This CDR3 contains 15 residues. V lost 3 bases to trimming and J lost 7 bases; unmatched junction nucleotides: 8. For the CDR3, the DNA is TGTGCCAGCAGCGCAGCCGGGACAGGGTACCAGCCCCAGCATTTT. This translates into CASSAAGTGYQPQHF.

The chain employs TRBV7-9 and TRBJ1-2, with 7 bases fitting TRBD1. Germline CDR1 reads SEHNR; CDR2 reads FQNEAQ (reference sequence). Trimming removed 5 bases from V and 7 bases from J; junction bases left unmatched: 10. The CDR3 has 14 residues. The CDR3 reads CASSTRQGGTGYTF. For the CDR3, the DNA is TGTGCCAGCAGCACCCGACAGGGAGGAACTGGCTACACCTTC.

The rearrangement uses TRBV6-5 and TRBJ1-2; D is unclear. With 5 bases removed from V and 0 bases from J, the gap between germline ends came to 10 bases. The CDR3 runs 14 residues. The V gene's germline CDR1 is MNHEY and CDR2 SVGAGI. CDR3 residues: CASSQPEANYGYTF. The DNA of the CDR3 is TGTGCCAGCAGTCAGCCCGAGGCTAACTATGGCTACACCTTC.

This clone was observed once. This rearrangement joins TRBV5-8 to TRBJ1-4; TRBD1 matches at 7 bases. CDR1 SGHTS and CDR2 YDEGEE come from the germline V gene. The CDR3 loop spans 16 amino acids. With 0 bases clipped from V and 3 bases from J, the junction kept 5 bases outside the gene matches. The CDR3: CASSLGRQGANEKLFF. DNA for the CDR3: TGTGCCAGCAGCTTGGGACGGCAGGGGGCTAATGAAAAACTGTTTTTT.

The gene calls are TRBV19 and TRBJ2-7; a possible D gene is TRBD1 (6 bases). Germline CDR1 reads LNHDA; CDR2 reads SQIVND (reference sequence). Trimming pared 7 bases from V and 2 bases from J, leaving 9 bases between. The CDR3 runs 12 residues. The CDR3 here is CASKDRTYEQYF. CDR3 sequence (DNA): TGTGCCAGTAAAGACAGGACCTACGAGCAGTACTTC.

This clone has just a few counts. The same CDR3 can be traced to other DNA sequences in this sample. The chain uses TRBV28 and TRBJ2-7; TRBD1 matches 7 bases. The CDR3 runs 16 residues. With V trimmed by 4 bases and J by 0 bases, 9 bases remained unmatched. Germline V gives CDR1 MDHEN, CDR2 SYDVKM. The CDR3 DNA reads TGTGCCAGCAGTTCTCCCCGGACAGGCGGCTCCTACGAGCAGTACTTC. Its translation is CASSSPRTGGSYEQYF.

The V gene is TRBV2, the J gene TRBJ1-1; TRBD1 aligns across 10 bases. CDR1 SNHLY and CDR2 FYNNEI come from the germline V gene. This CDR3 is 13 amino acids long. J was trimmed by 8 bases and V by 8 bases; bases with no gene match: 8. CDR3 in DNA: TGTGCCAGCTGTCCCCGGACAGGGGGGGAAGCTTTCTTT. Encoded protein: CASCPRTGGEAFF.

The V gene is TRBV2, the J gene TRBJ2-5; D is ambiguous. V lost 6 bases, J lost 4 bases, and 12 bases lay in between. The CDR3 is 13 residues long. Germline CDR1 reads SNHLY; CDR2 reads FYNNEI. CDR3 residues: CASSETVRETQYF. The CDR3 bases are TGTGCCAGCAGCGAAACAGTACGAGAGACCCAGTACTTC.

The chain combines TRBV5-1 with TRBJ1-3; maybe TRBD1 (6 bases). This CDR3 is 16 amino acids long. V was shortened by 4 bases and J by 2 bases, with 16 bases between the two germline ends. CDR1 is SGHRS, CDR2 YFSETQ, per germline. CDR3 DNA sequence: TGCGCCAGCAGCAACCTACAGGGTATTCCTGGAAACACCATATATTTT. It specifies CASSNLQGIPGNTIYF.

The chain has TRBV6-2 or TRBV6-3 and TRBJ1-2, with 11 bases lining up with TRBD1. J gave up 7 bases and V 4 bases, and 8 bases lay outside the gene matches. The length of the CDR3 is 15 residues. Germline V gives CDR1 MNHEY, CDR2 SVGEGT. CDR3 in amino acids: CASSSPGQGELGYTF. The DNA of the CDR3 is TGTGCCAGCAGTTCACCGGGACAGGGGGAACTTGGCTACACCTTC.

This CDR3 is CASSLGEGLAGDREFF. The CDR3 coding sequence is TGTGCCAGCAGCTTAGGGGAGGGACTAGCGGGGGACCGGGAGTTCTTC. J is TRBJ2-1 and V is TRBV7-9; TRBD2 aligns across 14 bases. CDR1 and CDR2 (germline): SEHNR, FQNEAQ (reference sequence). The length of the CDR3 is 16 residues. V gave up 1 base and J gave up 14 bases; unmatched junction bases: 10.

This sequence joins TRBV5-1 and TRBJ2-7; 8 bases agree with TRBD1. This CDR3 spans 14 amino acids. V shed 6 bases, J shed 2 bases, and the junction held 7 bases outside the gene matches. CDR1 and CDR2 (germline): SGHRS, YFSETQ. CDR3 protein: CASTGQGRTYEQYF. The CDR3 region has the DNA TGCGCCAGCACCGGACAGGGCCGAACCTACGAGCAGTACTTC.

This clone has only a few counts. J is TRBJ1-6 and V is TRBV5-4; the match to TRBD1 covers 9 bases. Germline trimming cut 5 bases from V and 0 bases from J; bases unmatched to any gene: 6. This CDR3 is built from 17 residues. Germline loops: CDR1 SGHNT, CDR2 YYREEE (reference sequence). CDR3: CASSLGQGSSYNSPLHF. For the CDR3, the DNA is TGTGCCAGCAGTCTGGGACAGGGAAGCTCCTATAATTCACCCCTCCACTTT.

This chain connects TRBV19 to TRBJ1-2, with D possibly TRBD1 on 5 matching bases. This CDR3 contains 12 residues. CDR1 is LNHDA and CDR2 is SQIVND in the germline V gene (reference sequence). V dropped 7 bases and J dropped 8 bases, with 14 bases sitting between them. CDR3 residues: CASTPGWGGYTF. In DNA form, the CDR3 reads TGTGCCAGTACCCCAGGGTGGGGCGGCTACACCTTC.

A remark on this clone: This CDR3 is also generated by other DNA sequences in the sample. The chain uses TRBV10-2 and TRBJ1-4; D is uncertain. Between the trimmed V and J ends, which lost 2 bases and 0 bases, there was a span of 7 bases. This CDR3 is 15 amino acids long. Per the germline V gene, CDR1 is WSHSY and CDR2 is SAAADI. As DNA, the CDR3 is TGCGCCAGCAGTGAGCTGCCGGCAACTAATGAAAAACTGTTTTTT. This codes for CASSELPATNEKLFF.

The gene calls are TRBV28 and TRBJ2-7, with 9 bases aligning to TRBD1. This CDR3 region has 16 residues. V was clipped by 4 bases and J by 6 bases; unmatched bases: 13. The germline gives CDR1 MDHEN, CDR2 SYDVKM. The CDR3 coding sequence is TGTGCCAGCAGTTCTGACGGGACAGGGCAGAAGGGCGAGCAGTACTTC. Its protein product is CASSSDGTGQKGEQYF.